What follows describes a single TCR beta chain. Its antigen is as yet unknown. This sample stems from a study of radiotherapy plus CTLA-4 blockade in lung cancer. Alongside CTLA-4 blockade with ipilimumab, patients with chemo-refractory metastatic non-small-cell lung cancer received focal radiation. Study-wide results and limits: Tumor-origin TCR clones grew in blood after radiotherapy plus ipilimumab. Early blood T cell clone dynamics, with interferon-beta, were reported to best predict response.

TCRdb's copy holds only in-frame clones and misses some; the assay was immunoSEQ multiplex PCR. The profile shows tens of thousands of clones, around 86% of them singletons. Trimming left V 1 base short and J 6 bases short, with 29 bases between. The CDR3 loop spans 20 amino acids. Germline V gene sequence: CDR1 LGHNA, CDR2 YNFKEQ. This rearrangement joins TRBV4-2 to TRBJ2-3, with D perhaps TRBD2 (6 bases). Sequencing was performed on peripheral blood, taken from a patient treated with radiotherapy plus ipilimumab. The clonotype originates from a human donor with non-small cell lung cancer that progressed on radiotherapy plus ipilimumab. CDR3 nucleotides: TGTGCCAGCAGCCAAGGTAGCGCCCTTTGGGCGGGCGCGGGGCTGGATACGCAGTATTTT. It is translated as CASSQGSALWAGAGLDTQYF.